The present T cell receptor (beta chain) was sequenced within a study of T cell repertoires in cytomegalovirus infection. Via MiXCR, TCRdb re-called the reads, giving one row per CDR3 protein. The repertoire holds roughly 730,000 distinct CDR3 sequences, with about 33% as singletons. This clonotype has a handful of counts. Its antigen is unknown. This CDR3 has 15 residues. The germline gives CDR1 SGHAT, CDR2 FQNNGV. V was shortened by 4 bases and J by 3 bases, with 14 bases between the two germline ends. The TCR was taken from a human donor in good health (CMV status not recorded). Some clones in this sample may be carry-over from other donors' samples. Material: cultured PBMCs, obtained from culture after CMV antigen stimulation. V gene TRBV11-2 combines with J gene TRBJ2-3; D is undetermined. CDR3 sequence (DNA): TGTGCCAGCAGCTCCGACGCCGGTGTGACAGATACGCAGTATTTT. Translation: CASSSDAGVTDTQYF.